Shown below are 17 T cell receptor beta chains from a single sample sequenced in a study of blood T cell repertoires in COVID-19. The protocol was immunoSEQ multiplex PCR, while the TCRdb copy is restricted to in-frame clones and leaves out a portion. In the table there are around 180,000 clones, roughly 77% of which are singletons. The sample comprised peripheral blood. These receptors were collected from a man aged 65-85 years with active or convalescent COVID-19.

This clone has just a few counts. The chain joins TRBV7-9 to TRBJ1-4, with TRBD1 as a possible D gene (6 bases). The germline V and J ends were trimmed by 4 bases and 0 bases, with 12 bases remaining between them. From germline, CDR1 is SEHNR and CDR2 FQNEAQ (reference sequence). The CDR3 consists of 16 residues. For the CDR3, the DNA is TGTGCCAGCAGCTCCTACAGGGAGACAACTAATGAAAAACTGTTTTTT. Residues: CASSSYRETTNEKLFF.

The chain combines TRBV5-1 with TRBJ2-7; D ambiguous. Germline V gene data show CDR1 as SGHRS and CDR2 as YFSETQ. The CDR3 spans 12 residues. Trimming took 3 bases from V and 2 from J, leaving 6 bases between them. The CDR3 DNA reads as TGCGCCAGCAGCTCCTCAGCCTACGAGCAGTACTTC. As protein: CASSSSAYEQYF.

V usage is TRBV9 and J usage is TRBJ1-1; maybe TRBD1 (5 bases). This CDR3 contains 13 residues. V lost 3 bases, J lost 3 bases, and 9 bases lay in between. The V gene's germline CDR1 is SGDLS and CDR2 YYNGEE. The CDR3 region has the DNA TGTGCCAGCAGCGATGGGGGGGACACTGAAGCTTTCTTT. It encodes CASSDGGDTEAFF.

The V gene is TRBV7-2, the J gene TRBJ2-7; D is possibly TRBD2 (5 bases). CDR3 length: 15 amino acids. Trimming pared 1 base from V and 1 base from J, leaving 11 bases between. Germline assignment: CDR1 SGHTA and CDR2 FQGNSA. The CDR3 DNA sequence: TGTGCCAGCAGCTTAGTGAGGACGGGATCCTACGAGCAGTACTTC. Translation gives CASSLVRTGSYEQYF.

The V call is TRBV14, the J call TRBJ2-1; D might be TRBD2 (5 bases). V gave up 3 bases and J gave up 9 bases, with 12 bases separating them. The germline gives CDR1 SGHDN, CDR2 FVKESK. The CDR3 runs to 13 residues. CDR3 region: CASSHVAGGEQFF. DNA of the CDR3: TGTGCCAGCAGCCACGTTGCGGGTGGTGAGCAGTTCTTC.

The chain joins TRBV5-6 to TRBJ2-1; 8 positions agree with TRBD1. CDR3 length: 16 amino acids. The V gene's germline CDR1 is SGHDT and CDR2 YYEEEE. After removal of 0 bases from V and 2 bases from J, the junction contained 4 bases not matched to a gene. DNA for the CDR3: TGTGCCAGCAGCTTGGACAGGGGGGCGACCTACAATGAGCAGTTCTTC. It yields the protein CASSLDRGATYNEQFF.

The gene calls are TRBV2 and TRBJ2-2; tentatively, D is TRBD1 (6 bases). The CDR3 is made up of 17 amino acids. Germline V gene sequence: CDR1 SNHLY, CDR2 FYNNEI. V was trimmed by 2 bases and J by 6 bases, leaving 19 bases between them. CDR3 nucleotide sequence: TGTGCCAGCAGTGAACATTCGGTGGGGGCCGAGGCCGGGGAGCTGTTTTTT. This codes for CASSEHSVGAEAGELFF.

The chain recombines TRBV27 with TRBJ1-1; TRBD1 might be the D (6 bases). Per the germline V gene, CDR1 is MNHEY and CDR2 is SMNVEV (reference sequence). The CDR3 has 13 amino acids. With 8 bases removed from V and 2 bases from J, the gap between germline ends came to 12 bases. CDR3 residues: CASGQGPNTEAFF. The CDR3 bases are TGTGCCAGCGGGCAGGGGCCCAACACTGAAGCTTTCTTT.

V gene TRBV5-1 combines with J gene TRBJ2-6; 8 bases fit TRBD2. Germline V gene sequence: CDR1 SGHRS, CDR2 YFSETQ. The CDR3 is 19 residues long. The J segment lost 0 bases and the V segment lost 4 bases, leaving 12 bases of the junction unmatched. CDR3 in DNA: TGCGCCAGCAGCCAGCGCCCCGGGGGGGGGTCCTCTGGGGCCAACGTCCTGACTTTC. Amino acids: CASSQRPGGGSSGANVLTF.

The chain recombines TRBV4-3 with TRBJ2-7; D ambiguous. Trimming pared 4 bases from V and 2 bases from J, leaving 12 bases between. Germline V gene data show CDR1 as LGHNA and CDR2 as YSLEER. This CDR3 has 14 amino acids. The CDR3 loop is CASSLDPGTYEQYF. DNA of the CDR3: TGCGCCAGCAGCCTGGATCCAGGCACCTACGAGCAGTACTTC.

The rearrangement links TRBV4-3 to TRBJ1-2; the match to TRBD1 covers 7 bases. V lost 4 bases and J lost 1; bases outside the gene matches: 9. Germline CDR1 reads LGHNA; CDR2 reads YSLEER. This CDR3 has 16 residues. The CDR3 sequence: CASSPGDRDGNYGYTF. Written as DNA, the CDR3 is TGCGCCAGCAGCCCCGGCGACAGGGACGGTAACTATGGCTACACCTTC.

The genes are TRBV29-1 and TRBJ1-1; D call uncertain. Per the germline V gene, CDR1 is SQVTM and CDR2 is ANQGSEA. The CDR3 covers 14 residues. Between the trimmed V and J ends, which lost 5 bases and 0 bases, there was a span of 13 bases. The CDR3 sequence is CSVRPPQMNTEAFF. The DNA for the CDR3 is TGCAGCGTTCGTCCCCCGCAGATGAACACTGAAGCTTTCTTT.

The chain couples TRBV2 to TRBJ1-1; D might be TRBD1 (6 bases). V was cut by 5 bases and J by 1 base, with 14 bases left in between. The CDR3 is 15 residues long. Per the germline V gene, CDR1 is SNHLY and CDR2 is FYNNEI. The CDR3 loop reads CASSFIRGQNTEAFF. In nucleotides, the CDR3 is TGTGCCAGCAGTTTCATCAGGGGCCAGAACACTGAAGCTTTCTTT.

The CDR3 DNA is TGTGCCAGCAGTGCCCCAGGGGGGTCGACTGAAGCTTTCTTT. Its translation is CASSAPGGSTEAFF. The chain employs TRBV2 and TRBJ1-1; 7 nucleotides line up with TRBD1. J gave up 5 bases and V 4 bases, and 7 bases lay outside the gene matches. This CDR3 region has 14 residues. Germline CDR1 and CDR2: SNHLY and FYNNEI.

This clone was recorded once. This chain links TRBV28 with TRBJ2-7; 7 nucleotides agree with TRBD2. J was trimmed by 3 bases and V by 5 bases; bases with no gene match: 7. CDR3 length equals 14 residues. Germline values: CDR1 MDHEN, CDR2 SYDVKM. CDR3 residues: CASSGRLAVYEQYF. The CDR3 nucleotides read TGTGCCAGCAGTGGAAGGCTAGCGGTCTACGAGCAGTACTTC.

The chain uses TRBV18 and TRBJ1-4; a weak D match, TRBD1 (6 bases). V was shortened by 7 bases and J by 6 bases, with 12 bases between the two germline ends. CDR1 KGHSH and CDR2 LQKENI come from the germline V gene. This CDR3 is built from 13 residues. For the CDR3, the DNA is TGTGCCAGCTGTGGACAGAGCGATGAAAAACTGTTTTTT. Translation gives CASCGQSDEKLFF.

V usage is TRBV10-3 and J usage is TRBJ1-2; TRBD1 is a possible D gene (6 bases). Per the germline V gene, CDR1 is ENHRY and CDR2 is SYGVKD. The V and J ends lost 5 bases and 3 bases respectively, with 7 bases between them. The CDR3 covers 12 residues. The CDR3 region is CAISTGYYGYTF. The CDR3 bases are TGTGCCATCAGTACAGGGTACTATGGCTACACCTTC.